Below, 29 T cell receptor beta chains from the same sample are listed, as sequenced in a study of Ad26.COV2.S vaccination and SARS-CoV-2 variants (dated by TCRdb to about 2021). Libraries were prepared through the immunoSEQ multiplex PCR assay. Imported from immuneACCESS, the table was reduced by TCRdb to in-frame sequences with V and J called. These copies leave out some clones; in studies compared against another copy, an unresolved V gene accounts for under half, and the cause of the remainder is not known. Counted in this sample were 300,000 to 350,000 clones; 80% to 90% of them appeared once. Of the sample, roughly a tenth is held by the ten largest clones. This sample's treatment or condition label indicates: some 19 received Ad26.COV2.S at low or high dose, single or two shots; 5 received placebo; per-sample allocation not given. Repertoires of vaccine and placebo recipients were sequenced from samples taken on day 63 after the first injection.

Sequenced material: peripheral blood, taken in a trial of Ad26.COV2.S vaccine versus placebo. Receptors were obtained from a person aged 18-65 years who received the Ad26.COV2.S COVID-19 vaccine or a placebo.

This chain joins TRBV14 and TRBJ1-3; D unresolved. CDR3 size: 18 residues. Trimming removed 0 bases from V and 0 bases from J, with 15 bases in between. The germline CDR1 and CDR2 sequences are SGHDN and FVKESK. In DNA form, the CDR3 reads TGTGCCAGCAGCCAAGAGGGATCAACCCACTACTCTGGAAACACCATATATTTT. It translates to CASSQEGSTHYSGNTIYF. Full variable domain (missing parts from reference TRBV14 and TRBJ1-3): EAGVTQFPSHSVIEKGQTVTLRCDPISGHDNLYWYRRVMGKEIKFLLHFVKESKQDESGMPNNRFLAERTGGTYSTLKVQPAELEDSGVYFCASSQEGSTHYSGNTIYFGEGSWLTVV.

The V and J genes are TRBV7-9 and TRBJ2-5; no clear D gene. The germline V gene has CDR1 SEHNR and CDR2 FQNEAQ (reference sequence). This CDR3 has 14 residues. V was pared by 6 bases and J by 4 bases, with 15 bases between. CDR3 residues: CASRGPPMGETQYF. The CDR3, as DNA: TGTGCCAGCAGGGGCCCCCCCATGGGAGAGACCCAGTACTTC.

This clone was found a few times. The genes are TRBV7-9 and TRBJ1-5, with TRBD1 matching 8 bases. Germline lookup yields CDR1 SEHNR and CDR2 FQNEAQ (reference sequence). This CDR3 region has 15 residues. V shed 3 bases, J shed 0 bases, and the junction held 1 base outside the gene matches. The CDR3 DNA follows: TGTGCCAGCAGCTTCGGACAGGGTAGCAATCAGCCCCAGCATTTT. Encoded protein: CASSFGQGSNQPQHF. The complete variable domain, with remaining parts taken from reference TRBV7-9 and TRBJ1-5, reads DTGVSQNPRHKITKRGQNVTFRCDPISEHNRLYWYRQTLGQGPEFLTYFQNEAQLEKSRLLSDRFSAERPKGSFSTLEIQRTEQGDSAMYLCASSFGQGSNQPQHFGDGTRLSIL.

The J gene is TRBJ1-2, the V gene TRBV7-9; 9 positions agree with TRBD1. After removal of 5 bases from V and 2 bases from J, the junction contained 6 bases not matched to a gene. Germline assignment: CDR1 SEHNR and CDR2 FQNEAQ (reference sequence). The CDR3 spans 15 residues. CDR3 residues: CASSPGQGINYGYTF. DNA of the CDR3: TGTGCCAGCAGCCCCGGACAGGGGATCAACTATGGCTACACCTTC.

This sequence joins TRBV19 and TRBJ1-2; D is ambiguous. CDR1 and CDR2 (germline): LNHDA, SQIVND (reference sequence). The ends were cut back, 9 bases at V and 3 bases at J, with 17 bases in the middle. CDR3 length equals 14 residues. The CDR3 coding sequence is TGTGCCAGCCAAGTAGTAGGGCAGGACTATGGCTACACCTTC. Its translation: CASQVVGQDYGYTF.

V gene TRBV19 combines with J gene TRBJ2-7; 12 positions agree with TRBD1. The CDR3 loop spans 15 amino acids. Germline V gives CDR1 LNHDA, CDR2 SQIVND (reference sequence). The ends lost 5 bases at V and 3 bases at J; junction bases unmatched: 5. The CDR3: CASSPGQGASYEQYF. The CDR3 DNA is TGTGCCAGTAGTCCGGGACAGGGGGCCAGCTACGAGCAGTACTTC. Looking up the rest from reference TRBV19 and TRBJ2-7 gives the full variable domain: DGGITQSPKYLFRKEGQNVTLSCEQNLNHDAMYWYRQDPGQGLRLIYYSQIVNDFQKGDIAEGYSVSREKKESFPLTVTSAQKNPTAFYLCASSPGQGASYEQYFGPGTRLTVT.

The DNA for the CDR3 is TGTGCCAGCAGCGTAGGGACGCACCAAAACTCCTACGAGCAGTACTTC. Amino acid sequence: CASSVGTHQNSYEQYF. The chain has TRBV9 and TRBJ2-7, with no clear D. Trimming shortened V by 0 bases and J by 0 bases, and 13 bases separated the two germline ends. There are 16 residues in the CDR3. From germline, CDR1 is SGDLS and CDR2 YYNGEE.

The V gene is TRBV19, the J gene TRBJ2-2; TRBD2 matches at 9 bases. The germline gives CDR1 LNHDA, CDR2 SQIVND (reference sequence). This CDR3 contains 15 residues. J lost 1 base, V lost 5 bases, and 2 bases had no gene match. CDR3 region: CASSATSGNTGELFF. The DNA for the CDR3 is TGTGCCAGTAGTGCGACTAGCGGGAACACCGGGGAGCTGTTTTTT.

This clone was observed a handful of times. This chain uses TRBV29-1 with TRBJ2-2, with D maybe TRBD2 (5 bases). Germline V CDR1 and CDR2: SQVTM, ANQGSEA. The germline V and J ends were trimmed by 1 base and 6 bases, with 9 bases remaining between them. This CDR3 is built from 13 residues. CDR3 sequence: CSVEVLAAGELFF. CDR3 bases: TGCAGCGTTGAAGTCCTAGCTGCCGGGGAGCTGTTTTTT.

This rearrangement joins TRBV5-1 to TRBJ2-7; weak D call: TRBD2 (5 bases). CDR3 length equals 14 residues. In germline, CDR1 is SGHRS, CDR2 YFSETQ. V lost 0 bases and J 4 bases, leaving 11 bases between the germline ends. The CDR3 protein is CASSLVTSGYEQYF. The CDR3 DNA follows: TGCGCCAGCAGCTTGGTAACTAGTGGGTACGAGCAGTACTTC.

The V gene is TRBV3-1 (or the pseudogene TRBV3-2), the J gene TRBJ1-1; D is perhaps TRBD1 (5 bases). V lost 4 bases to trimming and J lost 6 bases, with 21 bases between them. Germline V gene lookup returns CDR1 LGHDT and CDR2 YNNKEL (reference sequence). This CDR3 has 16 amino acids. CDR3 nucleotide sequence: TGTGCCAGCAGCCTCCGGACGGGAGGGGAGGACGCTGAAGCTTTCTTT. Its translation is CASSLRTGGEDAEAFF.

The V call is TRBV5-1, the J call TRBJ1-1, with D hard to call. Per germline, CDR1 SGHRS and CDR2 YFSETQ. Trimming cost V 4 bases and J 0 bases, with 13 bases left between them. CDR3 length: 15 residues. CDR3 region: CASSPREGLNTEAFF. The CDR3, as DNA: TGCGCCAGCAGCCCCCGGGAGGGATTGAACACTGAAGCTTTCTTT.

The chain combines TRBV5-4 with TRBJ1-2, with TRBD1 as a possible D gene (5 bases). Trimming cost V 5 bases and J 0 bases, with 11 bases left between them. CDR1 and CDR2 (germline): SGHNT, YYREEE (reference sequence). The CDR3 consists of 14 residues. Here the CDR3 reads CASSPDSSNYGYTF. DNA for the CDR3: TGTGCCAGCAGTCCTGACAGCTCTAACTATGGCTACACCTTC.

The V gene is TRBV11-2, the J gene TRBJ2-7; 8 bases map to TRBD2. This CDR3 contains 16 residues. In germline, CDR1 is SGHAT, CDR2 FQNNGV. V gave up 5 bases and J gave up 0 bases; unmatched junction bases: 9. The CDR3 DNA reads TGTGCCAGCAGCGTCGGCGGGGGGCTGGGCTCCTACGAGCAGTACTTC. Translating gives CASSVGGGLGSYEQYF.

This clone was found a few times. The chain employs TRBV20-1 and TRBJ1-1; D is unclear. Trimming removed 6 bases from V and 6 bases from J, with 11 bases in between. CDR1 DFQATT and CDR2 SNEGSKA come from the germline V gene (reference sequence). There are 11 residues in the CDR3. The CDR3, as DNA: TGCAGTGCCGTAGAGGTGCCTGAAGCTTTCTTT. Its protein product is CSAVEVPEAFF.

This chain joins TRBV18 and TRBJ2-5, with D perhaps matching TRBD2 (6 bases). The length of the CDR3 is 14 residues. The germline CDR1 and CDR2 sequences are KGHSH and LQKENI. V gave up 1 base and J gave up 4 bases, with 10 bases separating them. The CDR3 region is CASSPRREVETQYF. Here the CDR3 DNA reads TGTGCCAGCTCACCACGGAGGGAAGTAGAGACCCAGTACTTC. Full variable domain (remainder filled in from reference TRBV18 and TRBJ2-5): NAGVMQNPRHLVRRRGQEARLRCSPMKGHSHVYWYRQLPEEGLKFMVYLQKENIIDESGMPKERFSAEFPKEGPSILRIQQVVRGDSAAYFCASSPRREVETQYFGPGTRLLVL.

The J gene is TRBJ1-4, the V gene TRBV9; D is unclear. Germline CDR1 and CDR2: SGDLS and YYNGEE. V was cut by 4 bases and J by 7 bases, with 14 bases left in between. The CDR3 contains 14 residues. The CDR3 DNA sequence: TGTGCCAGCAGCCTAGGTCATCCGATTGAAAAACTGTTTTTT. This encodes CASSLGHPIEKLFF.

The chain has TRBV19 and TRBJ2-5; 12 bases fit TRBD2. The CDR3 totals 16 residues. Germline lookup yields CDR1 LNHDA and CDR2 SQIVND (reference sequence). The junction had 8 bases not matched to a gene; V was cut back by 4 bases and J by 5 bases. The chain's CDR3 is CASSTGTSGGQETQYF. The CDR3 DNA is TGTGCCAGTAGTACCGGAACTAGCGGGGGGCAGGAGACCCAGTACTTC.

The chain is built from TRBV9 and TRBJ1-2; maybe TRBD1 (6 bases). There are 15 residues in the CDR3. V was pared by 4 bases and J by 4 bases, with 17 bases between. CDR1 and CDR2 from the germline V gene are SGDLS and YYNGEE. The CDR3 is CASSPNIQGIYGYTF. For the CDR3, the DNA is TGTGCCAGCAGCCCTAACATCCAGGGGATCTATGGCTACACCTTC.

This chain connects TRBV2 to TRBJ2-1; TRBD2 agrees at 10 bases. Unmatched junction bases numbered 6, after V lost 7 bases and J lost 3 bases. Per germline, CDR1 SNHLY and CDR2 FYNNEI. The CDR3 contains 15 residues. CDR3 protein: CASTTGTSDYNEQFF. CDR3 nucleotides: TGTGCCAGCACGACCGGGACTAGCGACTACAATGAGCAGTTCTTC.

The genes are TRBV13 and TRBJ2-2; D is ambiguous. Trimming took 5 bases from V and 3 from J, leaving 7 bases between them. In germline, CDR1 is PRHDT, CDR2 FYEKMQ (reference sequence). The CDR3 is made up of 13 amino acids. The CDR3 DNA reads TGTGCCAGCAGCCCAAGTTACACCGGGGAGCTGTTTTTT. This codes for CASSPSYTGELFF.

The chain has TRBV9 and TRBJ2-7; D is possibly TRBD2 (5 bases). The CDR3 loop spans 10 amino acids. The V end was cut by 7 bases, the J end by 6 bases, with 8 bases between. Germline loops: CDR1 SGDLS, CDR2 YYNGEE. CDR3 residues: CASWESEQYF. The CDR3 nucleotides are TGTGCCAGCTGGGAGAGCGAGCAGTACTTC.

This chain uses TRBV4-3 with TRBJ2-7; maybe TRBD1 (5 bases). The ends were cut back, 0 bases at V and 3 bases at J, with 12 bases in the middle. This CDR3 spans 15 amino acids. The germline V gene has CDR1 LGHNA and CDR2 YSLEER. The CDR3 spells CASSQDQGSNYEQYF. The CDR3 region has the DNA TGCGCCAGCAGCCAAGATCAGGGATCGAACTACGAGCAGTACTTC.

The chain uses TRBV28 and TRBJ2-7; 8 positions agree with TRBD1. The CDR3 is 14 amino acids. The germline V gene encodes CDR1 MDHEN and CDR2 SYDVKM. Unmatched junction bases numbered 8, after V lost 4 bases and J lost 6 bases. The CDR3 coding sequence is TGTGCCAGCAGTTCCCCCCAGGGGGCCCGCGAGCAGTACTTC. This translates into CASSSPQGAREQYF. The full variable domain, with the rest looked up from reference TRBV28 and TRBJ2-7, is DVKVTQSSRYLVKRTGEKVFLECVQDMDHENMFWYRQDPGLGLRLIYFSYDVKMKEKGDIPEGYSVSREKKERFSLILESASTNQTSMYLCASSSPQGAREQYFGPGTRLTVT.

The V call is TRBV27, the J call TRBJ2-3, with D possibly matching TRBD1 (6 bases). This CDR3 is built from 18 residues. The V end lost 4 bases, the J end lost 0 bases, and 20 bases lay between the germline ends. CDR1 is MNHEY, CDR2 SMNVEV, per germline (reference sequence). CDR3 loop: CASSSRRQVAPSTDTQYF. The CDR3 DNA is TGTGCCAGCAGTTCCCGGCGACAGGTTGCGCCTAGCACAGATACGCAGTATTTT.

The CDR3 region has the DNA TGTGCCAGCAGAGAGGGGACAGATACGCAGTATTTT. Its protein product is CASREGTDTQYF. J is TRBJ2-3 and V is TRBV6-5; D is tentatively TRBD1 or TRBD2 (5 bases each). The CDR3 has 12 residues. Trimming cost V 6 bases and J 3 bases, with 7 bases left between them. Germline lookup yields CDR1 MNHEY and CDR2 SVGAGI.

The V gene is TRBV7-2, the J gene TRBJ2-1; unclear D gene. This CDR3 has 15 amino acids. V gave up 1 base and J gave up 0 bases, with 7 bases separating them. Germline CDR1 reads SGHTA; CDR2 reads FQGNSA. The CDR3 region has the DNA TGTGCCAGCAGCTTAGGGTGGGGCTCCTACAATGAGCAGTTCTTC. Protein sequence: CASSLGWGSYNEQFF.

The genes are TRBV18 and TRBJ2-7; 7 bases are shared with TRBD1. The ends lost 5 bases at V and 3 bases at J; junction bases unmatched: 7. This CDR3 spans 14 amino acids. Germline V gives CDR1 KGHSH, CDR2 LQKENI. DNA for the CDR3: TGTGCCAGCTCATCCCCCGGGACAGTCTACGAGCAGTACTTC. Its protein product is CASSSPGTVYEQYF.

The V gene is TRBV6-2 or TRBV6-3, the J gene TRBJ2-2; the D is unclear. The length of the CDR3 is 14 residues. V was cut by 0 bases and J by 1 base, with 3 bases left in between. Germline assignment: CDR1 MNHEY and CDR2 SVGEGT. The CDR3, as DNA: TGTGCCAGCAGTTACTCCTGGAACACCGGGGAGCTGTTTTTT. The encoded protein is CASSYSWNTGELFF.